These 20 T cell receptor beta chains came from one sample sequenced in a study of T cell responses to AZD1222 COVID-19 vaccine. Generated by immunoSEQ multiplex PCR, the TCRdb table keeps only in-frame clones and is missing some. The repertoire holds about 130,000 clones, with approximately 86% as singletons. The specimen comprised peripheral blood, sampled on day 0 of AZD1222 vaccination. The source of these receptors is an adult in good health.

This chain links TRBV19 with TRBJ1-5, with 8 positions matching TRBD1. V shed 4 bases, J shed 1 base, and the junction held 15 bases outside the gene matches. This CDR3 has 19 residues. Germline assignment: CDR1 LNHDA and CDR2 SQIVND (reference sequence). CDR3 amino acids: CASSNPVGQGARSNQPQHF. The CDR3 DNA is TGTGCCAGTAGTAATCCCGTCGGGCAGGGGGCGAGGAGCAATCAGCCCCAGCATTTT.

In its sample, this clone was seen once. V is TRBV28 and J is TRBJ1-4; D perhaps matches TRBD1 (5 bases). V lost 6 bases and J 9 bases, leaving 29 bases between the germline ends. Germline V gene lookup returns CDR1 MDHEN and CDR2 SYDVKM. This CDR3 comprises 18 residues. The CDR3: CASRYQPGPPAWFKKLFF. The CDR3 nucleotides are TGTGCCAGCAGATACCAACCGGGACCCCCGGCGTGGTTTAAAAAACTGTTTTTT.

This sequence joins TRBV9 and TRBJ2-7, with TRBD1 identical over 8 bases. The CDR3 is 15 residues long. Germline V gives CDR1 SGDLS, CDR2 YYNGEE. The ends lost 3 bases at V and 6 bases at J; junction bases unmatched: 11. DNA of the CDR3: TGTGCCAGCAGCGCGGCGACAGGGGAAGGGTTCGAGCAGTACTTC. Translating it yields CASSAATGEGFEQYF.

This chain uses TRBV6-1 with TRBJ1-6; D perhaps matches TRBD1 (6 bases). The V and J ends lost 1 base and 3 bases respectively, with 7 bases between them. Germline V lookup: CDR1 MNHNS, CDR2 SASEGT. The CDR3 totals 15 residues. The CDR3 DNA follows: TGTGCCAGCAGTGAAGTGGACAGCTATAATTCACCCCTCCACTTT. This translates into CASSEVDSYNSPLHF.

A few counts support this clone. The V call is TRBV27, the J call TRBJ1-1; the D gene is possibly TRBD1 (6 bases). The germline V gene encodes CDR1 MNHEY and CDR2 SMNVEV (reference sequence). The CDR3 loop spans 14 amino acids. V was shortened by 3 bases and J by 4 bases, with 12 bases between the two germline ends. DNA of the CDR3: TGTGCCAGCAGTTTTCGGGGGCTCCCCACTGAAGCTTTCTTT. It yields the protein CASSFRGLPTEAFF.

The rearrangement joins TRBV6-5 to TRBJ2-5; D tentatively reads TRBD1 or TRBD2 (5 bases each). Germline V gene data show CDR1 as MNHEY and CDR2 as SVGAGI. The V gene lost 2 bases and the J gene lost 5 bases, with 15 bases spanning the gap. The CDR3 spans 15 residues. In DNA, the CDR3 is TGTGCCAGCAGTTACGGGGCGGGTATTGGGGAGACCCAGTACTTC. It specifies CASSYGAGIGETQYF.

This chain connects TRBV30 to TRBJ1-6, with D unresolved. V was shortened by 2 bases and J by 6 bases, with 8 bases between the two germline ends. CDR3 length equals 13 residues. Germline V lookup: CDR1 GTSNPN, CDR2 SVGIG (reference sequence). CDR3: CAWSRQINSPLHF. CDR3 bases: TGTGCCTGGAGTCGGCAGATTAATTCACCCCTCCACTTT.

This rearrangement joins TRBV7-2 to TRBJ1-4; 7 nucleotides align to TRBD1. V lost 4 bases and J lost 8; bases outside the gene matches: 10. The CDR3 spans 15 residues. Germline-derived CDR1 and CDR2 are SGHTA and FQGNSA. The CDR3 region is CASSYTLDRAEKLFF. CDR3 DNA: TGTGCCAGCAGCTACACCCTTGACAGGGCGGAAAAACTGTTTTTT. The entire variable domain, with the rest obtained from reference TRBV7-2 and TRBJ1-4, is as follows: GAGVSQSPSNKVTEKGKDVELRCDPISGHTALYWYRQSLGQGLEFLIYFQGNSAPDKSGLPSDRFSAERTGGSVSTLTIQRTQQEDSAVYLCASSYTLDRAEKLFFGSGTQLSVL.

This rearrangement joins TRBV2 to TRBJ1-2; D gene uncertain. From germline, CDR1 is SNHLY and CDR2 FYNNEI. Deletions cut 6 bases from V and 3 bases from J, with 17 bases between. CDR3 length: 15 residues. The CDR3 region is CASRAARNADYGYTF. The CDR3 nucleotides read TGTGCCAGCAGGGCCGCGCGCAATGCGGACTATGGCTACACCTTC.

The rearrangement uses TRBV30 and TRBJ2-1, with D unclear. The V end lost 2 bases, the J end lost 0 bases, and 11 bases lay between the germline ends. In germline, CDR1 is GTSNPN, CDR2 SVGIG (reference sequence). This CDR3 spans 15 amino acids. The CDR3 DNA follows: TGTGCCTGGAGTATCAATCACAGCTCCTACAATGAGCAGTTCTTC. This codes for CAWSINHSSYNEQFF.

The V call is TRBV27, the J call TRBJ1-2; TRBD1 matches 7 bases. V trimming: 8 bases; J trimming: 1 base; junction bases outside the gene matches: 4. The CDR3 extends over 13 amino acids. The germline gives CDR1 MNHEY, CDR2 SMNVEV (reference sequence). Here the CDR3 reads CASATGNNYGYTF. The CDR3 bases are TGTGCCAGCGCGACAGGGAATAACTATGGCTACACCTTC.

V is TRBV27 and J is TRBJ1-4; D uncertain. The CDR3 sequence is 12 residues long. From germline, CDR1 is MNHEY and CDR2 SMNVEV (reference sequence). The CDR3 coding sequence is TGTGCAGACTTATGGGCCCCCGCAGGACTGTTTTTT. Amino acid sequence: CADLWAPAGLFF.

The rearrangement joins TRBV27 to TRBJ1-2; 9 bases are shared with TRBD1. This CDR3 has 17 residues. Germline CDR1 and CDR2: MNHEY and SMNVEV (reference sequence). V was clipped by 4 bases and J by 3 bases; unmatched bases: 12. The CDR3 DNA reads TGTGCCAGCAGTTCGACAGGGGGAGGGGGTACGGACTATGGCTACACCTTC. It yields the protein CASSSTGGGGTDYGYTF.

The rearrangement links TRBV6-5 to TRBJ2-6, with 8 bases matching TRBD1. In germline, CDR1 is MNHEY, CDR2 SVGAGI. The CDR3 consists of 15 residues. After removal of 6 bases from V and 2 bases from J, the junction contained 3 bases not matched to a gene. CDR3 protein: CASSGQGAGANVLTF. In nucleotides, the CDR3 is TGTGCCAGCAGCGGACAGGGAGCTGGGGCCAACGTCCTGACTTTC.

The chain recombines TRBV14 with TRBJ1-1, with D maybe TRBD1 (6 bases). Between the trimmed V and J ends, which lost 4 bases and 4 bases, there was a span of 13 bases. The V gene's germline CDR1 is SGHDN and CDR2 FVKESK. The CDR3 spans 14 residues. CDR3 nucleotide sequence: TGTGCCAGCAGCCCCCTCAGGGGAGGCACTGAAGCTTTCTTT. Translating it yields CASSPLRGGTEAFF.

The chain uses TRBV27 and TRBJ1-1; D might be TRBD1 (6 bases). CDR1 MNHEY and CDR2 SMNVEV come from the germline V gene (reference sequence). V shed 6 bases and J shed 6 bases, with 14 bases lying between them. The CDR3 consists of 13 residues. CDR3 in amino acids: CASSPPRGAEAFF. The CDR3 bases are TGTGCCAGCAGCCCCCCCAGGGGCGCTGAAGCTTTCTTT.

The V gene is TRBV6-5, the J gene TRBJ1-2, with TRBD1 as a possible D gene (5 bases). This CDR3 is 15 amino acids long. The germline V and J ends were trimmed by 6 bases and 1 base, with 15 bases remaining between them. CDR1 is MNHEY, CDR2 SVGAGI, per germline. DNA for the CDR3: TGTGCCAGCAGATCCGGGACCGGGAATAACTATGGCTACACCTTC. Its translation is CASRSGTGNNYGYTF.

The CDR3 bases are TGCGCCAGCAGCATGACAGGTGTGGTTGGCTACACCTTC. Its translation is CASSMTGVVGYTF. The chain carries TRBV5-1 and TRBJ1-2, with a weak D call TRBD1 (6 bases). The CDR3 contains 13 residues. V was cut by 4 bases and J by 7 bases, with 14 bases left in between. Germline lookup yields CDR1 SGHRS and CDR2 YFSETQ.

The CDR3 DNA reads TGTGCCAGCAGCTTGGCCTCTACACAACTCCAAGAGACCCAGTACTTC. It is translated as CASSLASTQLQETQYF. The gene calls are TRBV5-6 and TRBJ2-5; D not certain. There are 16 residues in the CDR3. V gave up 0 bases and J gave up 1 base, with 13 bases separating them. Per the germline V gene, CDR1 is SGHDT and CDR2 is YYEEEE.

The genes are TRBV6-5 and TRBJ2-7, with 10 nucleotides matching TRBD1. The CDR3 sequence is 13 residues long. The germline V gene has CDR1 MNHEY and CDR2 SVGAGI. Trimming at V came to 8 bases and at J to 6 bases, leaving 7 bases not matched to a gene. Here the CDR3 DNA reads TGTGCCAGCTGGGGGACAGGGGAAATCGAGCAGTACTTC. Translation gives CASWGTGEIEQYF.